A selection of T cell receptor beta chains follows, all from one sample in a study of blood T cell repertoires in COVID-19. TCRdb keeps only in-frame clones here, not all; method: immunoSEQ multiplex PCR. The table lists approximately 220,000 clones, approximately 90% of them singletons. The sample was PBMCs or T cells enriched from blood (not recorded which). Source of these receptors: a woman in her twenties or thirties with acute COVID-19. The CDR3 runs from the conserved cysteine through the conserved F or W. A D gene is named only where the DNA matches it firmly. Rows give clone size only sometimes, using once, few, many, or a class for an expanded clone.

J gene: TRBJ1-4; clone size: -; D gene: -; V gene: TRBV18; CDR3 protein: CASSAPGANEKLFF; CDR3 DNA: TGTGCCAGCTCAGCCCCAGGGGCTAATGAAAAACTGTTTTTT
J gene: TRBJ1-5; clone size: -; D gene: TRBD1; V gene: TRBV12-5; CDR3 protein: CASGLVIGDRGFATSSNQPQHF; CDR3 DNA: TGTGCTAGTGGTTTGGTAATAGGTGACAGGGGTTTTGCCACAAGTAGCAATCAGCCCCAGCATTTT
J gene: TRBJ1-6; clone size: once; D gene: -; V gene: TRBV12-5; CDR3 protein: CASGRSDSTYNSPLHF; CDR3 DNA: TGTGCTAGTGGGCGATCAGACAGCACTTATAATTCACCCCTCCACTTT
J gene: TRBJ1-6; clone size: -; D gene: TRBD1; V gene: TRBV19; CDR3 protein: CASSITRQGGNSPLHF; CDR3 DNA: TGTGCCAGTAGTATTACCCGACAGGGGGGCAATTCACCCCTCCACTTT
J gene: TRBJ1-1; clone size: -; D gene: TRBD1; V gene: TRBV5-6; CDR3 protein: CASSLEGATEAFF; CDR3 DNA: TGTGCCAGCAGCCTCGAGGGGGCCACTGAAGCTTTCTTT
J gene: TRBJ2-1; clone size: -; D gene: TRBD2; V gene: TRBV4-1; CDR3 protein: CASSLGLAGAAMHEQFF; CDR3 DNA: TGCGCCAGCAGCCTGGGACTAGCGGGGGCCGCAATGCATGAGCAGTTCTTC
J gene: TRBJ1-1; clone size: -; D gene: -; V gene: TRBV6-1; CDR3 protein: CASSEVDRNTEAFF; CDR3 DNA: TGTGCCAGCAGTGAAGTCGACAGGAACACTGAAGCTTTCTTT
J gene: TRBJ2-1; clone size: -; D gene: TRBD2; V gene: TRBV10-3; CDR3 protein: CAISLAGGINEQFF; CDR3 DNA: TGTGCCATCAGTTTGGCGGGGGGCATAAATGAGCAGTTCTTC
J gene: TRBJ2-7; clone size: -; D gene: TRBD2; V gene: TRBV23-1; CDR3 protein: CASSQSGLEDYEQYF; CDR3 DNA: TGCGCCAGCAGTCAATCGGGACTAGAGGACTACGAGCAGTACTTC
J gene: TRBJ2-1; clone size: once; D gene: TRBD1; V gene: TRBV11-2; CDR3 protein: CASSLGTGRYNEQFF; CDR3 DNA: TGTGCCAGCAGCCTAGGGACAGGGAGGTACAATGAGCAGTTCTTC
J gene: TRBJ2-3; clone size: -; D gene: -; V gene: TRBV9; CDR3 protein: CASSVVSEPSTDTQYF; CDR3 DNA: TGTGCCAGCAGCGTAGTATCTGAGCCAAGCACAGATACGCAGTATTTT
J gene: TRBJ1-4; clone size: -; D gene: -; V gene: TRBV15; CDR3 protein: CATSKQHNEKLFF; CDR3 DNA: TGTGCCACCAGCAAACAGCATAATGAAAAACTGTTTTTT
J gene: TRBJ2-2; clone size: -; D gene: TRBD2; V gene: TRBV9; CDR3 protein: CASSGGTSGGPNTGELFF; CDR3 DNA: TGTGCCAGCAGCGGAGGGACTAGCGGGGGCCCGAACACCGGGGAGCTGTTTTTT
J gene: TRBJ2-6; clone size: -; D gene: TRBD1; V gene: TRBV11-2; CDR3 protein: CASSLTGDLSSGANVLTF; CDR3 DNA: TGTGCCAGCAGCTTAACAGGGGATCTGAGCTCTGGGGCCAACGTCCTGACTTTC
J gene: TRBJ2-7; clone size: -; D gene: -; V gene: TRBV4-3; CDR3 protein: CASSPERGYEQYF; CDR3 DNA: TGCGCCAGCAGCCCTGAAAGGGGCTACGAGCAGTACTTC
J gene: TRBJ1-2; clone size: -; D gene: TRBD1; V gene: TRBV28; CDR3 protein: CASSSLRGNYGYTF; CDR3 DNA: TGTGCCAGCAGCAGTCTCAGGGGGAACTATGGCTACACCTTC
J gene: TRBJ1-1; clone size: -; D gene: TRBD1; V gene: TRBV5-1; CDR3 protein: CASSLEPGQGNTEAFF; CDR3 DNA: TGCGCCAGCAGCTTGGAGCCGGGACAGGGGAACACTGAAGCTTTCTTT
J gene: TRBJ1-5; clone size: -; D gene: -; V gene: TRBV2; CDR3 protein: CASSEAGWGPQPQHF; CDR3 DNA: TGTGCCAGCAGTGAAGCCGGGTGGGGGCCTCAGCCCCAGCATTTT
J gene: TRBJ2-5; clone size: -; D gene: -; V gene: TRBV7-2; CDR3 protein: CASSSSRGETQYF; CDR3 DNA: TGTGCCAGCAGCTCCAGCCGGGGTGAGACCCAGTACTTC
J gene: TRBJ2-3; clone size: -; D gene: -; V gene: TRBV12-3/TRBV12-4; CDR3 protein: CASSTDSADTQYF; CDR3 DNA: TGTGCCAGCAGTACGGACAGCGCAGATACGCAGTATTTT
J gene: TRBJ1-2; clone size: -; D gene: TRBD1; V gene: TRBV4-1; CDR3 protein: CASSQDRGLLDYGYTF; CDR3 DNA: TGCGCCAGCAGCCAAGATAGGGGGCTTTTGGACTATGGCTACACCTTC
J gene: TRBJ2-7; clone size: -; D gene: -; V gene: TRBV11-2; CDR3 protein: CASSVSTGNRKYF; CDR3 DNA: TGTGCCAGCAGCGTTAGCACAGGGAATCGGAAGTACTTC
J gene: TRBJ1-5; clone size: -; D gene: -; V gene: TRBV29-1; CDR3 protein: CSVGPGQNQPQHF; CDR3 DNA: TGCAGCGTTGGGCCCGGACAGAATCAGCCCCAGCATTTT
J gene: TRBJ1-5; clone size: -; D gene: TRBD1; V gene: TRBV7-8; CDR3 protein: CASSLRVNRDRHNQPQHF; CDR3 DNA: TGTGCCAGCAGCTTAAGAGTAAACCGGGACAGGCACAATCAGCCCCAGCATTTT
J gene: TRBJ1-2; clone size: -; D gene: TRBD1; V gene: TRBV11-3; CDR3 protein: CASSPPRDRRYGYTF; CDR3 DNA: TGTGCCAGCAGCCCGCCCCGGGACAGGAGGTATGGCTACACCTTC
J gene: TRBJ2-1; clone size: -; D gene: TRBD2; V gene: TRBV10-3; CDR3 protein: CAISGPGLAAYNEQFF; CDR3 DNA: TGTGCCATCAGTGGGCCTGGACTAGCGGCCTACAATGAGCAGTTCTTC